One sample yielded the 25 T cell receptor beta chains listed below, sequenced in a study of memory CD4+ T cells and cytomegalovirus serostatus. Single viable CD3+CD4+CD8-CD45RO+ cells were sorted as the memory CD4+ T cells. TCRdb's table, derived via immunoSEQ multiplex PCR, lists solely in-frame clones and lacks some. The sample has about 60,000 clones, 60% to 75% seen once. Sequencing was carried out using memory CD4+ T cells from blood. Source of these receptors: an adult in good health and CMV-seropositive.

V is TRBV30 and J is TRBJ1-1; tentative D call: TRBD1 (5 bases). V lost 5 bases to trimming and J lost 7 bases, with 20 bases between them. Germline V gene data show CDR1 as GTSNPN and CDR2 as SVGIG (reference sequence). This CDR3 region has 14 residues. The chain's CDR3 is CAWDPLQGPFEAFF. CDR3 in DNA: TGTGCCTGGGACCCGCTCCAGGGACCTTTTGAAGCTTTCTTT.

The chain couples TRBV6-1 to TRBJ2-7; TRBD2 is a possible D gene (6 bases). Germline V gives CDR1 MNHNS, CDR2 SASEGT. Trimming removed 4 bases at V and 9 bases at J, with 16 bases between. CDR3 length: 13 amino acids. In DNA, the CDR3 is TGTGCCAGCAGTGTAGGAGGGTTGGGAGGGCAGTACGTC. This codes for CASSVGGLGGQYV.

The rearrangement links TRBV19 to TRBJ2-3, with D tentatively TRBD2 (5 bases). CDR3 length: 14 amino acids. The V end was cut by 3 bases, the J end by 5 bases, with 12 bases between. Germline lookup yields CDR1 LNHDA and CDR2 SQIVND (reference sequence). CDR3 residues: CASSMREWGDTQYF. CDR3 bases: TGTGCCAGTAGTATGAGGGAGTGGGGAGATACGCAGTATTTT.

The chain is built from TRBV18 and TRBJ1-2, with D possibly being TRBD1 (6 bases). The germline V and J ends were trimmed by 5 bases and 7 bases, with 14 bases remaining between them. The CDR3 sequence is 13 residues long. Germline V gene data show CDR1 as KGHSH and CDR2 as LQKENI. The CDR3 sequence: CASSSGGRGGYTF. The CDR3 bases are TGTGCCAGCTCATCCGGCGGCAGGGGTGGCTACACCTTC.

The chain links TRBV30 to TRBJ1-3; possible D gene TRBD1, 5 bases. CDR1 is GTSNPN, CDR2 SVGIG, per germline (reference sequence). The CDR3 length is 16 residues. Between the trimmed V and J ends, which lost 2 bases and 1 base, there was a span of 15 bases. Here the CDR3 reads CAWSRAGKGSGNTIYF. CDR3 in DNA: TGTGCCTGGAGTAGGGCAGGGAAGGGGTCTGGAAACACCATATATTTT. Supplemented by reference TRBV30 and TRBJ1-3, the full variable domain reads SQTIHQWPATLVQPVGSPLSLECTVEGTSNPNLYWYRQAAGRGLQLLFYSVGIGQISSEVPQNLSASRPQDRQFILSSKKLLLSDSGFYLCAWSRAGKGSGNTIYFGEGSWLTVV.

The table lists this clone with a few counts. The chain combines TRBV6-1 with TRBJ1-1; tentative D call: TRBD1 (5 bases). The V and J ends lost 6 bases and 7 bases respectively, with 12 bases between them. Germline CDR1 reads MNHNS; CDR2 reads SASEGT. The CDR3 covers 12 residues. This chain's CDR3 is CASSLGVFEAFF. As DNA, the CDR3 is TGTGCCAGCAGCCTGGGGGTATTTGAAGCTTTCTTT.

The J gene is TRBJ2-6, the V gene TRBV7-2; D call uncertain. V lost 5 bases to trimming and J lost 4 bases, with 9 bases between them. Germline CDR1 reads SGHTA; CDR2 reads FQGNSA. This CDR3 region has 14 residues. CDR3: CASSPAAGANVLTF. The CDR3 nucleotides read TGTGCCAGCAGCCCGGCGGCGGGGGCCAACGTCCTGACTTTC.

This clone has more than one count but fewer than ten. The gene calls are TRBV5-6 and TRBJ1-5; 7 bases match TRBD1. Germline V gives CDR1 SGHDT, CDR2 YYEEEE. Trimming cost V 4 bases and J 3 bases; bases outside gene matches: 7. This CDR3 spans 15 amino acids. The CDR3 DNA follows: TGTGCCAGCAGCAGTGGACAGGTCTACAATCAGCCCCAGCATTTT. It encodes CASSSGQVYNQPQHF.

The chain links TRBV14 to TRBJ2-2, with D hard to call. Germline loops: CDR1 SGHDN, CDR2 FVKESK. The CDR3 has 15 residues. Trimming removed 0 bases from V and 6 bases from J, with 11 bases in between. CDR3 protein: CASSQDPRWAGELFF. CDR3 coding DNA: TGTGCCAGCAGCCAAGATCCCCGGTGGGCCGGGGAGCTGTTTTTT.

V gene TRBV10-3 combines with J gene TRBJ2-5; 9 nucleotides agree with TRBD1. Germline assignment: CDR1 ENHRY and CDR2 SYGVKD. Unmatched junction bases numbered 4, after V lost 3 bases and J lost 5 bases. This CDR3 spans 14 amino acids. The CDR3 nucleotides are TGTGCCATCAGTGAAGGGACAGGGTGGGAGACCCAGTACTTC. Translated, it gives CAISEGTGWETQYF.

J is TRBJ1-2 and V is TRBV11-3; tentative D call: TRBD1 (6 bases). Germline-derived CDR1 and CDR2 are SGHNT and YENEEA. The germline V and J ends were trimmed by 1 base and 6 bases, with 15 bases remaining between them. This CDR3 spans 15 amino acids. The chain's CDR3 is CASSLGPGTTNGYTF. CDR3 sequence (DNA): TGTGCCAGCAGCTTAGGTCCCGGGACAACCAATGGCTACACCTTC.

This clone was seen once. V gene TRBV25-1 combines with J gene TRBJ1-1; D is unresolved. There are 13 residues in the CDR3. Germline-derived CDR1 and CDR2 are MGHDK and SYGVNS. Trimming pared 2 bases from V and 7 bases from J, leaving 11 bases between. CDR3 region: CASSEMGRNEAFF. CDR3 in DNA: TGTGCCAGCAGTGAAATGGGCCGAAATGAAGCTTTCTTT.

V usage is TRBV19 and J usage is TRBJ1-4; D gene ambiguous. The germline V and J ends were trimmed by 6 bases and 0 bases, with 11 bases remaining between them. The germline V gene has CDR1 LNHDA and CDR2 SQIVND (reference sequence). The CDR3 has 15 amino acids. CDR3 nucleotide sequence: TGTGCCAGTAGGGAATACAGTGCAACTAATGAAAAACTGTTTTTT. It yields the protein CASREYSATNEKLFF.

DNA for the CDR3: TGTGCCAGCAGCAGGGGGCGGAGACTAAAGCAGTTCTTC. Translated: CASSRGRRLKQFF. The chain uses TRBV21-1 and TRBJ2-1; TRBD1, the D gene given by the table, was not confirmed from the DNA. TRBV21-1 is tagged as a pseudogene. The CDR3 is made up of 13 amino acids.

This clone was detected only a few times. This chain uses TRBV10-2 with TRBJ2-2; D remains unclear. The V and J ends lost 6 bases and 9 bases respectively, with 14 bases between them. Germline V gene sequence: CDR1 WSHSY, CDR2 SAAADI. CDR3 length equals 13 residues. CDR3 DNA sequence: TGCGCCAGCAGGACCGAGGTTGGCCGGGAGCTGTTTTTT. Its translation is CASRTEVGRELFF.

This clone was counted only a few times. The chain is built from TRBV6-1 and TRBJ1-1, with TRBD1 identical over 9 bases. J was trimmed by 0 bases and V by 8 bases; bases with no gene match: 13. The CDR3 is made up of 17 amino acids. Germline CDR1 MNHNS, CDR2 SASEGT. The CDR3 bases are TGTGCCAGCGGTGGAACAGGGGGCACGACCGTGAACACTGAAGCTTTCTTT. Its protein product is CASGGTGGTTVNTEAFF.

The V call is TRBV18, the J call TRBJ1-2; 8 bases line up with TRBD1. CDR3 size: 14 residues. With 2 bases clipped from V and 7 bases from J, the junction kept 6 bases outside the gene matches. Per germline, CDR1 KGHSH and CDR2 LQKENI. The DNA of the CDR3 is TGTGCCAGCTCACCAGATCAGGGGGCGATTGGCTACACCTTC. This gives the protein CASSPDQGAIGYTF.

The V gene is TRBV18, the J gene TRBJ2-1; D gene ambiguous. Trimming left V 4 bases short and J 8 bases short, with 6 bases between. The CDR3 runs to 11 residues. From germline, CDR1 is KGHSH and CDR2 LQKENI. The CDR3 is CASSLQHEQFF. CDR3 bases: TGTGCCAGCTCACTTCAGCATGAGCAGTTCTTC.

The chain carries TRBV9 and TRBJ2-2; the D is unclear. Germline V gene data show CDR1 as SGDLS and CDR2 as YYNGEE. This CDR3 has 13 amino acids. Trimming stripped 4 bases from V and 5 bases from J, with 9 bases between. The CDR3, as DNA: TGTGCCAGCAGCTTTGACCCGACCGGGGAGCTGTTTTTT. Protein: CASSFDPTGELFF. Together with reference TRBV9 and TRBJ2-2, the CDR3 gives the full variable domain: DSGVTQTPKHLITATGQRVTLRCSPRSGDLSVYWYQQSLDQGLQFLIQYYNGEERAKGNILERFSAQQFPDLHSELNLSSLELGDSALYFCASSFDPTGELFFGEGSRLTVL.

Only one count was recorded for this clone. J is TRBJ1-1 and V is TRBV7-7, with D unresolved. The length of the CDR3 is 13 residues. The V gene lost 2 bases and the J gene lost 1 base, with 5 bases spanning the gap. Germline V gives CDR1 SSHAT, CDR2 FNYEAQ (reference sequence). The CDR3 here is CASSLQKNTEAFF. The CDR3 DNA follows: TGTGCCAGCAGCTTACAGAAGAACACTGAAGCTTTCTTT.

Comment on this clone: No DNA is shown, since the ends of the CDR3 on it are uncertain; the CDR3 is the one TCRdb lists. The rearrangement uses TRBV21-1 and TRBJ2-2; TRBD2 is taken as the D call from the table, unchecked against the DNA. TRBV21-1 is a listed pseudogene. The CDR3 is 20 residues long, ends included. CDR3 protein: CASGWGMAGEVGIGTGELFF.

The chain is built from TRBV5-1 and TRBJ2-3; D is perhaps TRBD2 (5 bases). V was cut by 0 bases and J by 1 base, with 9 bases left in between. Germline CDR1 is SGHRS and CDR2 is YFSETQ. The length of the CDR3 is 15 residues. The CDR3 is CASSLVGAGTDTQYF. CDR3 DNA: TGCGCCAGCAGCTTGGTGGGAGCGGGCACAGATACGCAGTATTTT.

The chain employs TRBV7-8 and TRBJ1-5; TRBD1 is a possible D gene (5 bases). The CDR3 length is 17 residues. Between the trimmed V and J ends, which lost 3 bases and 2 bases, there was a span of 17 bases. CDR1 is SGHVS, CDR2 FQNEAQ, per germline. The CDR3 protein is CASSFSSGTLRNQPQHF. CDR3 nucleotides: TGTGCCAGCAGCTTTTCGTCAGGGACGCTCCGCAATCAGCCCCAGCATTTT.

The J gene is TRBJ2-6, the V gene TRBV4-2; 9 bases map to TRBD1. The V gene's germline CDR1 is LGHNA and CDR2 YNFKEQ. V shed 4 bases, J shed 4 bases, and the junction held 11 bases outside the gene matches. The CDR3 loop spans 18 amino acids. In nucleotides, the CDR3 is TGTGCCAGCAGCCCCGGACAGGGGAGGGCTTCCGGGGCCAACGTCCTGACTTTC. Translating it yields CASSPGQGRASGANVLTF.

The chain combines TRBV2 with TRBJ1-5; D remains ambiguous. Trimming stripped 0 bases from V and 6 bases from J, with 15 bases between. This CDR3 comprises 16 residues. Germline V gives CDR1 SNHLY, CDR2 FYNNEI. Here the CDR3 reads CASSEAVVGQRQPQHF. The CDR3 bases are TGTGCCAGCAGTGAAGCGGTGGTCGGGCAGCGTCAGCCCCAGCATTTT.